The 25 T cell receptor beta chains below come from one sample, sequenced in a study of CD8 T cells in ankylosing spondylitis. Each CDR3 protein is one row after TCRdb ran MiXCR on the 5' RACE reads. The sample shows approximately 130,000 distinct CDR3 sequences, around 10% of them seen only once. The sequenced material came from blood, either unsorted or a sorted T cell fraction (not recorded which). The receptor source for this set is a female donor with ankylosing spondylitis or in good health (not recorded which).

This clonotype was seen ten or more times. This rearrangement joins TRBV28 to TRBJ1-1; TRBD1 is a possible D gene (5 bases). The germline V gene has CDR1 MDHEN and CDR2 SYDVKM. V was pared by 3 bases and J by 1 base, with 6 bases between. The CDR3 covers 13 residues. This CDR3 reads CASSLGRNTEAFF. The DNA of the CDR3 is TGTGCCAGCAGTTTGGGACGGAACACTGAAGCTTTCTTT.

This clonotype appeared many times. The chain uses TRBV20-1 and TRBJ2-3, with D possibly being TRBD2 (6 bases). The germline CDR1 and CDR2 sequences are DFQATT and SNEGSKA (reference sequence). The V and J ends lost 5 bases and 2 bases respectively, with 23 bases between them. CDR3 length: 17 amino acids. The CDR3 sequence: CSAPTRGRFGSTDTQYF. CDR3 DNA: TGCAGTGCTCCGACTAGGGGCAGGTTCGGGTCCACAGATACGCAGTATTTT.

This clonotype was seen many times. The chain links TRBV5-8 to TRBJ2-2; D is ambiguous. CDR1 is SGHTS, CDR2 YDEGEE, per germline. The CDR3 consists of 15 residues. The V gene lost 5 bases and the J gene lost 5 bases, with 16 bases spanning the gap. The CDR3 sequence: CASSGRRYQTGELFF. The CDR3 DNA reads as TGTGCCAGCAGTGGCAGGCGTTATCAAACCGGGGAGCTGTTTTTT.

This clonotype was observed at least ten times. The V gene is TRBV12-3 or TRBV12-4, the J gene TRBJ2-3, with D perhaps matching TRBD1 (6 bases). The CDR3 has 12 residues. V gave up 7 bases and J gave up 5 bases, with 10 bases separating them. DNA for the CDR3: TGTGCCAGCAACAGGGCCATAGATACGCAGTATTTT. Encoded protein: CASNRAIDTQYF.

This clonotype was counted at least ten times. The V call is TRBV7-7, the J call TRBJ2-3; D not certain. In germline, CDR1 is SSHAT, CDR2 FNYEAQ (reference sequence). V lost 0 bases and J 2 bases, leaving 12 bases between the germline ends. The CDR3 is 16 residues long. The CDR3, as DNA: TGTGCCAGCAGCTTAGCGGCCTACCCTAACACAGATACGCAGTATTTT. It codes for CASSLAAYPNTDTQYF.

Many counts were recorded for this clonotype. This chain joins TRBV6-5 and TRBJ1-1, with a tentative D call TRBD1 (6 bases). CDR1 is MNHEY, CDR2 SVGAGI, per germline. The CDR3 length is 14 residues. V was trimmed by 2 bases and J by 4 bases, leaving 11 bases between them. The DNA for the CDR3 is TGTGCCAGCAGTTACGTGACAGGCGGCACTGAAGCTTTCTTT. Translated: CASSYVTGGTEAFF.

Concerning this clonotype itself: A much more abundant neighbour one base away suggests this may be a read error. The chain carries TRBV28 and TRBJ1-4; D call uncertain. Germline CDR1 reads MDHEN; CDR2 reads SYDVKM. The length of the CDR3 is 15 residues. CDR3 residues: CANSLIDIGGEKLFF. Here the CDR3 DNA reads TGTGCCAACAGTCTGATCGACATTGGAGGTGAAAAACTGTTTTTT.

This clonotype came up many times. The V gene is TRBV2, the J gene TRBJ1-2; TRBD1 aligns across 7 bases. The CDR3 has 12 amino acids. J was trimmed by 8 bases and V by 8 bases; bases with no gene match: 8. The germline CDR1 and CDR2 sequences are SNHLY and FYNNEI. The CDR3 coding sequence is TGTGCCAGCGAACAAGACAGGGCAGGCTACACCTTC. It codes for CASEQDRAGYTF.

The sample holds a few counts of this clonotype. The chain joins TRBV3-1 to TRBJ2-4, with 9 bases identical to TRBD1. This CDR3 is built from 15 residues. With 4 bases clipped from V and 6 bases from J, the junction kept 7 bases outside the gene matches. Germline-derived CDR1 and CDR2 are LGHDT and YNNKEL (reference sequence). CDR3 amino acids: CASSPDRGRGNIQYF. CDR3 DNA: TGTGCCAGCAGCCCGGACAGGGGCAGGGGAAACATTCAGTACTTC. The complete variable domain, with remaining parts taken from reference TRBV3-1 and TRBJ2-4, reads DTAVSQTPKYLVTQMGNDKSIKCEQNLGHDTMYWYKQDSKKFLKIMFSYNNKELIINETVPNRFSPKSPDKAHLNLHINSLELGDSAVYFCASSPDRGRGNIQYFGAGTRLSVL.

Many counts were recorded for this clonotype. The genes are TRBV20-1 and TRBJ1-2, with D uncertain. The germline CDR1 and CDR2 sequences are DFQATT and SNEGSKA (reference sequence). Trimming removed 6 bases from V and 3 bases from J, with 8 bases in between. The CDR3 has 11 residues. This CDR3 reads CSALADYGYTF. CDR3 sequence (DNA): TGCAGTGCCCTAGCAGACTATGGCTACACCTTC.

This clonotype turned up a few times. The chain is built from TRBV11-3 and TRBJ2-7, with 10 bases aligning to TRBD2. In germline, CDR1 is SGHNT, CDR2 YENEEA. The J segment lost 6 bases and the V segment lost 5 bases, leaving 1 base of the junction unmatched. The CDR3 runs to 12 residues. In DNA form, the CDR3 reads TGTGCCAGCAGCCGGACTAGCGGCGAGCAGTACTTC. It specifies CASSRTSGEQYF.

This clonotype showed up many times. The J gene is TRBJ1-1, the V gene TRBV20-1; D gene unclear. The CDR3 contains 15 residues. V was shortened by 2 bases and J by 1 base, with 14 bases between the two germline ends. CDR1 and CDR2 from the germline V gene are DFQATT and SNEGSKA (reference sequence). CDR3 protein: CSARFPVGWNTEAFF. The CDR3 bases are TGCAGTGCTAGATTCCCGGTCGGGTGGAACACTGAAGCTTTCTTT.

This clonotype was seen at least ten times. The CDR3 spells CASSSMGGKTDTQYF. The CDR3 DNA reads as TGTGCCAGCAGCTCCATGGGAGGAAAAACAGATACGCAGTATTTT. The chain combines TRBV7-2 with TRBJ2-3, with a possible D match to TRBD2 (6 bases). V lost 4 bases and J lost 3, with 14 bases in between. In germline, CDR1 is SGHTA, CDR2 FQGNSA. CDR3 length equals 15 residues.

This chain uses TRBV12-3 or TRBV12-4 with TRBJ1-6; D is possibly TRBD1 (5 bases). V was shortened by 8 bases and J by 10 bases, with 12 bases between the two germline ends. This CDR3 has 12 amino acids. The CDR3 here is CASGSPGSPLHF. The CDR3 DNA reads TGTGCCAGCGGTTCCCCAGGGTCACCCCTCCACTTT.

This clonotype was seen many times. The chain is built from TRBV5-1 and TRBJ2-2, with 10 bases aligning to TRBD2. Germline V gene sequence: CDR1 SGHRS, CDR2 YFSETQ. CDR3 length equals 15 residues. J gave up 2 bases and V 7 bases, and 5 bases lay outside the gene matches. CDR3 nucleotides: TGCGCCAGCTCTAGCGGGAGCGGAAACACCGGGGAGCTGTTTTTT. This gives the protein CASSSGSGNTGELFF.

There are many counts of this clonotype. The chain joins TRBV5-1 to TRBJ2-3; 7 positions agree with TRBD1. Germline CDR1 reads SGHRS; CDR2 reads YFSETQ. The V and J ends lost 2 bases and 5 bases, in that order; junction bases with no gene match: 5. The CDR3 runs 14 residues. CDR3 in DNA: TGCGCCAGCAGCTTCACAGGGGCGAGAGATACGCAGTATTTT. Amino acid sequence: CASSFTGARDTQYF.

This clonotype showed up many times. The chain recombines TRBV20-1 with TRBJ2-6; TRBD1 is a possible D gene (5 bases). Trimming cost V 1 base and J 0 bases, with 10 bases left between them. The CDR3 totals 16 residues. In germline, CDR1 is DFQATT, CDR2 SNEGSKA (reference sequence). CDR3 DNA sequence: TGCAGTGCTAGAGGACAGTACAGCTCTGGGGCCAACGTCCTGACTTTC. Encoded protein: CSARGQYSSGANVLTF.

This clonotype was recorded many times. This sequence joins TRBV5-5 and TRBJ1-1; D gene unclear. Between the trimmed V and J ends, which lost 5 bases and 2 bases, there was a span of 10 bases. This CDR3 spans 13 amino acids. CDR1 SGHKS and CDR2 YYEKEE come from the germline V gene (reference sequence). CDR3 residues: CASSYDSNTEAFF. Here the CDR3 DNA reads TGTGCCAGCAGTTATGATTCTAACACTGAAGCTTTCTTT.

This clonotype was detected many times. The chain recombines TRBV5-1 with TRBJ2-1, with TRBD1 identical over 10 bases. The CDR3 totals 14 residues. Per the germline V gene, CDR1 is SGHRS and CDR2 is YFSETQ. V lost 4 bases, J lost 9 bases, and 7 bases stayed unmatched. The CDR3, as DNA: TGCGCCAGCAGCCGGGACAGGGGACAATCTGAGCAGTTCTTC. Residues: CASSRDRGQSEQFF.

This clonotype was counted many times. The V and J genes are TRBV24-1 and TRBJ2-5; D is ambiguous. Germline V gene data show CDR1 as KGHDR and CDR2 as SFDVKD. The CDR3 runs to 15 residues. V was clipped by 7 bases and J by 4 bases, with 18 bases between them. DNA of the CDR3: TGTGCCACCAGGGGCATCGATTCCCTCCTAGAGACCCAGTACTTC. This sequence encodes CATRGIDSLLETQYF.

This clonotype was counted a few times. The V gene is TRBV27, the J gene TRBJ2-5; TRBD2 agrees at 10 bases. Trimming at V came to 4 bases and at J to 2 bases, leaving 7 bases not matched to a gene. The germline gives CDR1 MNHEY, CDR2 SMNVEV (reference sequence). CDR3 size: 16 residues. The CDR3 nucleotides are TGTGCCAGCAGTTACAGCGGGGGGGCGATACAAGAGACCCAGTACTTC. It specifies CASSYSGGAIQETQYF.

Ten or more counts support this clonotype. This chain links TRBV7-9 with TRBJ2-7; D is possibly TRBD1 (5 bases). The CDR3 covers 13 residues. CDR1 is SEHNR, CDR2 FQNEAQ, per germline (reference sequence). Trimming removed 1 base at V and 7 bases at J, with 11 bases between. As DNA, the CDR3 is TGTGCCAGCAGCTTAGGGCAGGGTAAGGAGCAGTACTTC. Translation: CASSLGQGKEQYF.

This clonotype appeared many times. The chain carries TRBV12-3 or TRBV12-4 and TRBJ1-6; maybe TRBD1 (5 bases). The CDR3 loop spans 14 amino acids. V lost 9 bases, J lost 6 bases, and 15 bases lay in between. The CDR3 DNA is TGTGCCAGTGCCTCAGGGTTTGGTAATTCACCCCTCCACTTT. This gives the protein CASASGFGNSPLHF.

This clonotype was seen more than once but under ten times. A read error may produce the germline difference seen at one junction end. J is TRBJ2-3 and V is TRBV7-3, with D perhaps matching TRBD2 (5 bases). CDR1 and CDR2 (germline): SGHTA, FQGTGA. The length of the CDR3 is 18 residues. For the CDR3, the DNA is TGTACCAGCAGCCCCCGACTATCCTCAGCCCTTAAGAGAGATACGCAGTATTTT. Its translation: CTSSPRLSSALKRDTQYF.

The sample holds many counts of this clonotype. The chain couples TRBV29-1 to TRBJ2-5; D uncertain. Trimming removed 3 bases at V and 1 base at J, with 6 bases between. Germline V gene data show CDR1 as SQVTM and CDR2 as ANQGSEA. The CDR3 has 12 amino acids. The chain's CDR3 is CSVEPSQETQYF. CDR3 nucleotide sequence: TGCAGCGTTGAGCCCAGCCAAGAGACCCAGTACTTC.